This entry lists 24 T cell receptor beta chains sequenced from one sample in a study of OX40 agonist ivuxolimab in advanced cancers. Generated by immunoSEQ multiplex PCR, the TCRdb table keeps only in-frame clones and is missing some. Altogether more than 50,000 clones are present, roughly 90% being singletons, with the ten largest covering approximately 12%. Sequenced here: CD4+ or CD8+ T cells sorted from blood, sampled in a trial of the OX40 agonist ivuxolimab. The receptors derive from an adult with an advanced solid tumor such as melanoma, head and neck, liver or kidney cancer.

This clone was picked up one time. CDR3 residues: CASSQAPGDFGYTF. The CDR3 DNA is TGCGCCAGCAGCCAAGCACCGGGGGATTTCGGCTACACCTTC. The chain carries TRBV4-1 and TRBJ1-2; a possible D gene is TRBD1 (5 bases). This CDR3 spans 14 amino acids. Germline V gene data show CDR1 as MGHRA and CDR2 as YSYEKL. Trimming removed 1 base from V and 8 bases from J, with 14 bases in between.

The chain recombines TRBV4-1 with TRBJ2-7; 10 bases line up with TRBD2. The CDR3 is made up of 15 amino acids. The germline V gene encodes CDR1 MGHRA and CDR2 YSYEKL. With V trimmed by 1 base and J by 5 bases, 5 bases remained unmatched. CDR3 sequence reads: CASSQGVSGGNEQYF. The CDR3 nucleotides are TGCGCCAGCAGCCAAGGGGTTAGCGGGGGGAACGAGCAGTACTTC.

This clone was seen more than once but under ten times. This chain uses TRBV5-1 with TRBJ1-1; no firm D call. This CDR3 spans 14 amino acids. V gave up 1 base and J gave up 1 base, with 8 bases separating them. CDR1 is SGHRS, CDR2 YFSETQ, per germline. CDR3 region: CASSLWAANTEAFF. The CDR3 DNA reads TGCGCCAGCAGCTTGTGGGCGGCGAACACTGAAGCTTTCTTT.

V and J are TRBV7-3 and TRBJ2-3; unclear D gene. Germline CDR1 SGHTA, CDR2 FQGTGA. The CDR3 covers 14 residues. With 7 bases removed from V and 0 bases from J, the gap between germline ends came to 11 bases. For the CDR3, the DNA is TGTGCCAGCAACGGTGGGCGGAGCACAGATACGCAGTATTTT. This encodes CASNGGRSTDTQYF.

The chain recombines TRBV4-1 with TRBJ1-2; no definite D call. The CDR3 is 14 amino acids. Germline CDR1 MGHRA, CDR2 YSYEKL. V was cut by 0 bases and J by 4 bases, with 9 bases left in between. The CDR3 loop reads CASSQESGIYGYTF. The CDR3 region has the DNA TGCGCCAGCAGCCAAGAATCGGGTATCTATGGCTACACCTTC.

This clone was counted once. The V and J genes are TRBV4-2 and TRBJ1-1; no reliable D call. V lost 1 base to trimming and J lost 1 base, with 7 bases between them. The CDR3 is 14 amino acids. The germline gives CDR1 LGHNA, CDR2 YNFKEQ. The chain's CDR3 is CASSQAQRNTEAFF. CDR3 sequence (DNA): TGTGCCAGCAGCCAAGCCCAGAGGAACACTGAAGCTTTCTTT.

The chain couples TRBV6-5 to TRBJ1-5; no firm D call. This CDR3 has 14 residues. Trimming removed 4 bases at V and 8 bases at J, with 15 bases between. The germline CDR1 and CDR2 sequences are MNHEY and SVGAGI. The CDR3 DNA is TGTGCCAGCAGTTCCGACCAGGAGAGAGAGCCCCAGCATTTT. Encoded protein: CASSSDQEREPQHF.

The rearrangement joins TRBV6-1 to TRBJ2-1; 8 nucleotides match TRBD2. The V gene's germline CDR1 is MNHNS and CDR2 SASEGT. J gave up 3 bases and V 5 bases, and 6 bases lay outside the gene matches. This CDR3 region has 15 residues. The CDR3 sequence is CASSQSGGYYNEQFF. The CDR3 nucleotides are TGTGCCAGCAGTCAGAGCGGGGGCTACTACAATGAGCAGTTCTTC.

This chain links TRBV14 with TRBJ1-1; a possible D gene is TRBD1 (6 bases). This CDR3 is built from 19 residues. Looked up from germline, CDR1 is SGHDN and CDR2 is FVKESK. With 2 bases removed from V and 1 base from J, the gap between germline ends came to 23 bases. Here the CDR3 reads CASSQSPQQGPLKNTEAFF. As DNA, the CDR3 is TGTGCCAGCAGCCAATCGCCCCAACAGGGTCCCCTAAAGAACACTGAAGCTTTCTTT.

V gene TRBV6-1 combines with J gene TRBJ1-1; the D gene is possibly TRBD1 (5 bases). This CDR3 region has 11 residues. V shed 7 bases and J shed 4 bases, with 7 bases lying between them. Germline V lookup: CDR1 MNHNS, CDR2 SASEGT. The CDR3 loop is CASTGITEAFF. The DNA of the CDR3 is TGTGCCAGCACAGGGATCACTGAAGCTTTCTTT.

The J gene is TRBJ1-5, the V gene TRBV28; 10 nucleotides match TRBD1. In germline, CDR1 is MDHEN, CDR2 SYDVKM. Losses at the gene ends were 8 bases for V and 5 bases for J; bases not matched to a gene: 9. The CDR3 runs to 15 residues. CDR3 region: CASVSGDRGDQPQHF. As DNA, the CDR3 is TGTGCCAGCGTATCGGGGGACAGGGGAGATCAGCCCCAGCATTTT.

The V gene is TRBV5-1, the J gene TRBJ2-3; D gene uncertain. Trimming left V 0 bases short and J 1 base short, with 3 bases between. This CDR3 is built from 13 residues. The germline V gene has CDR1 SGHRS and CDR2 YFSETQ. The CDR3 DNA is TGCGCCAGCAGCTTGGGCGGCACAGATACGCAGTATTTT. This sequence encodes CASSLGGTDTQYF.

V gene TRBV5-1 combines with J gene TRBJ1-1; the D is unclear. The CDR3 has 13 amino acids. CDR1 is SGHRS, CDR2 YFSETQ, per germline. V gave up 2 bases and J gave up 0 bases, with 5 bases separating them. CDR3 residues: CASSLQMNTEAFF. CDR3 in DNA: TGCGCCAGCAGCTTACAGATGAACACTGAAGCTTTCTTT.

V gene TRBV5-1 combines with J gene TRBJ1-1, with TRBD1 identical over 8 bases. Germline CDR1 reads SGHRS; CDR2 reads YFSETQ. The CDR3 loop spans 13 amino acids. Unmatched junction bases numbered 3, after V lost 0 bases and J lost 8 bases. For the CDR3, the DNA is TGCGCCAGCAGCTTGGTAGGGACAGGCGAAGCTTTCTTT. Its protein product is CASSLVGTGEAFF.

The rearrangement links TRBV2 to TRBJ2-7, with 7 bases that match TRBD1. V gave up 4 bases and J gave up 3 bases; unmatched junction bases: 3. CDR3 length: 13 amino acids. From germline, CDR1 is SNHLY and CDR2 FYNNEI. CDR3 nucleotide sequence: TGTGCCAGCAGTGGGACAGGTAACTACGAGCAGTACTTC. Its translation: CASSGTGNYEQYF.

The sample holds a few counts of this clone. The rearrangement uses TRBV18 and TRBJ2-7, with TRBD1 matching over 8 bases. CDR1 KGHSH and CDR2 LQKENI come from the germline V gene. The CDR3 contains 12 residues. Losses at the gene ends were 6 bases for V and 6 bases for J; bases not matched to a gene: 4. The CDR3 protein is CASSLGQGEQYF. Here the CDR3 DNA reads TGTGCCAGCTCCCTAGGACAGGGCGAGCAGTACTTC.

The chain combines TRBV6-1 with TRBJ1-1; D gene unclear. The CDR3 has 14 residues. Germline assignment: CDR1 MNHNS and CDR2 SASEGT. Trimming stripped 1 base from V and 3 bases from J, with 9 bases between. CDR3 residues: CASSEGGDHTEAFF. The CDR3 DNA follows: TGTGCCAGCAGTGAAGGCGGGGATCACACTGAAGCTTTCTTT.

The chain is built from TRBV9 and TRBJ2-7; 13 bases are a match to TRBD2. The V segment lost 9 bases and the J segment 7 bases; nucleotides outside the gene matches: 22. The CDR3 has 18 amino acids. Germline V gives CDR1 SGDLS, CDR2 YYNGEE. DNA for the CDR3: TGTGCCAACAGTCCCGGGACTAGCGGGACTAGCTCCTGGGGGGAGCAGTACTTC. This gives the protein CANSPGTSGTSSWGEQYF.

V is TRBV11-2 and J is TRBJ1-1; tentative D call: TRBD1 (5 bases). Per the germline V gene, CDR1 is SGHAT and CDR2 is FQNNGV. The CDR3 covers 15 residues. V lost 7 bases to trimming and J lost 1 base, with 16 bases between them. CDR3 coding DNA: TGTGCCAGCAACAAAGCGGGGGTAAGGAACACTGAAGCTTTCTTT. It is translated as CASNKAGVRNTEAFF.

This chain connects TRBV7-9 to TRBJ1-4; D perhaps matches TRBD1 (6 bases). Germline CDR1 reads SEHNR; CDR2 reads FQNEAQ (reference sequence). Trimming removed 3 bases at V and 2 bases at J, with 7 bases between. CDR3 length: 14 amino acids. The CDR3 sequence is CASSFGQTNEKLFF. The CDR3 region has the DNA TGTGCCAGCAGCTTTGGACAGACTAATGAAAAACTGTTTTTT.

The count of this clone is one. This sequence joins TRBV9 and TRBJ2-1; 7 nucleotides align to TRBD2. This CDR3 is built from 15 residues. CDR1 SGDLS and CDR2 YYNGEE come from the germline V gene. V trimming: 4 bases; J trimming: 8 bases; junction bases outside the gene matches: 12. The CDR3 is CASSPGTTTIDEQFF. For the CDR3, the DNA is TGTGCCAGCAGCCCCGGGACTACTACTATCGATGAGCAGTTCTTC. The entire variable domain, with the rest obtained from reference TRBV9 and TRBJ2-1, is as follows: DSGVTQTPKHLITATGQRVTLRCSPRSGDLSVYWYQQSLDQGLQFLIQYYNGEERAKGNILERFSAQQFPDLHSELNLSSLELGDSALYFCASSPGTTTIDEQFFGPGTRLTVL.

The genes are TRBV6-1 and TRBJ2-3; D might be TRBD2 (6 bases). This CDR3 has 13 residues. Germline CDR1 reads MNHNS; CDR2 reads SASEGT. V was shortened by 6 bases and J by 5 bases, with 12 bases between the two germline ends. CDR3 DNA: TGTGCCAGCAGCCAAGTGGGGGGAGATACGCAGTATTTT. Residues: CASSQVGGDTQYF.

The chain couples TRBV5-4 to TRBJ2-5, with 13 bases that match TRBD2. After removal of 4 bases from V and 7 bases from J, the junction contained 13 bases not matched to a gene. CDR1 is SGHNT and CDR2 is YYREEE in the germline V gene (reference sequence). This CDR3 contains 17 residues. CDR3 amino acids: CASSLDTSGRAYVTQYF. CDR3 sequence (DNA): TGTGCCAGCAGCCTGGATACTAGCGGGAGGGCCTATGTGACCCAGTACTTC.

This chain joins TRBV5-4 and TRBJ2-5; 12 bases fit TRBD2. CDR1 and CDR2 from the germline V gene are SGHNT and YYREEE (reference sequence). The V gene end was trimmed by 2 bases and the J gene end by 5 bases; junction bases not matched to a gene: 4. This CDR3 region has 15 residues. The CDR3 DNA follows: TGTGCCAGCAGCTTTGGACTAGCGGGGCAGGAGACCCAGTACTTC. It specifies CASSFGLAGQETQYF.